This T cell receptor (beta chain) was obtained from a study of cytomegalovirus exposure and HLA in healthy donors listed by TCRdb under 2017. As for the study more broadly: In an earlier analysis of approximately 640 of the donors, 250 to 300 Gb of sequence data and 117 million unique TCR beta sequences from some 170 million T cells were reported. An early release that covered around 590 HLA-typed donors contained approximately 300 gigabases of sequencing data and tens of millions of unique TCR sequences. The genetic ancestry cluster associated with self-reported Caucasian donors included 81% of the 398 genotyped donors. The study aimed to test whether cataloging public T cell receptors could reveal signatures of past pathogen exposure. The T cell repertoires of 700 or so subjects were profiled by immunosequencing and related to cytomegalovirus serostatus. Besides the first cohort of 666 subjects, a separate validation cohort made up of 120 different subjects was used. High-throughput TCR immunosequencing, statistical association of individual TCRs with disease status, and machine learning were combined to predict cytomegalovirus infection status. A later analysis re-analyzed previously published TCR beta repertoires from 600 to 850 donors and added high-resolution HLA genotyping to study TCR occurrence patterns. In the later analysis, no new phenotypic data were used to find candidate immune exposures; instead, reliance was placed on TCR beta sequences and their occurrence across donors. An earlier analysis of 587 of the donors used high-throughput TCR beta sequencing to judge whether each TCR beta V gene segment behaved as functional or pseudogenic. Alongside the repertoire data, information on donor age, sex, ethnicity and CMV serostatus was compiled. A later genetic analysis used genome-wide SNP genotypes for about 60% of the roughly 700 donors, treating that subset as a discovery cohort. All discovery cohort repertoires had been generated using a single sequencing platform. Both class I and class II loci were covered by HLA typing, at four-digit resolution. The number of typed donors differed by locus: about 629-640 for A, B, C, DRB1 and DQB1; approximately 540 for DQA1; roughly 600 for DPA1; and roughly 450 for DPB1. Because of strong linkage in the cohort, five DR-DQ haplotypes were treated as single units for association and clustering. Among roughly 400 genotyped donors of the cohort, an average of roughly 230,000 unique TCR beta nucleotide sequences was sequenced per donor, of which about 19% were non-productive.

Receptor amplification or capture employed the immunoSEQ multiplex PCR assay. The multiplex PCR relied on a mix of 60 forward primers for TCR Vbeta segments and 13 reverse primers for TCR Jbeta segments. The CDR3 region of rearranged TCR beta genes was amplified from genomic DNA with a multiplex PCR assay. The amplified TCR beta libraries were sequenced on the Illumina HiSeq System as 87-base-pair reads. The study's processing was this. A later analysis tallied around 87 million unique TCR beta chains across the 660 or so repertoires, and around 10 million of those chains were shared by two or more donors. Raw reads were error-corrected and collapsed into unique sequences with a nearest-neighbor algorithm that merged closely related sequences to remove PCR and sequencing errors. CDR3 sequences were aligned to IMGT reference sequences to assign V, D and J gene segments. For a sequence to be retained, a match of at least six nucleotides was required to both a V gene segment and a J gene segment. A rearrangement counted as productive if the CDR3 had no stop codons and remained in frame with V and J, and every other rearrangement counted as non-productive. CDR3 was defined according to IMGT convention as the region running from the second conserved V-encoded cysteine to the conserved J-encoded phenylalanine. The earlier analysis of some 580 of the donors excluded any sequence lacking an unambiguous match to a single V gene segment. An earlier analysis of a few hundred of the donors classified V segments as functional when productive rearrangements were above 56.7% and as segregating when the standard deviation between donors was above 5%. A statistical classification framework was built to diagnose cytomegalovirus status from the catalog of TCR beta chain sequences. A later analysis assigned V and J genes by comparing TCR nucleotide sequences with IMGT/GENE-DB human TR gene sequences. In a later analysis, CDR3 sequences and most-parsimonious VDJ recombination scenarios were assigned using the TCRdist pipeline. In a later analysis, every TCR beta chain was defined by the combination of its CDR3 amino acid sequence and its V-gene family, and reads without a unique V-gene family were dropped. A later analysis removed 500 to 650 highly shared, low-generation-probability nucleotide sequences to deal with suspected cross-contamination and a sequencing artifact. For each public chain, a later analysis derived a clonal expansion index from normalized ranks of inferred template counts within each repertoire. In a later analysis, generation probabilities were computed with a VDJ recombination model fitted to out-of-frame rearrangements, and the resulting probabilities were checked against IGoR. In a later analysis, TCR-TCR, TCR-HLA and TCR-CMV co-occurrence was scored with hypergeometric tests, and a repertoire-size bias correction was applied to TCR pairs. In a later analysis, false discovery rates were estimated by permuting HLA or CMV assignments 20 times. In a later analysis, co-occurring TCRs were grouped using DBSCAN, with TCRdist sequence similarity added in when clustering inside HLA-allele-positive subsets. Repertoires with fewer than 30,000 or more than 120,000 public chains were left out of co-occurrence clustering, as were four to six repertoires with anomalous nucleotide sharing. As stored in TCRdb, this immuneACCESS dataset retains in-frame rearrangements with V and J assigned. A fraction of the clones does not appear; measured against another copy, unresolved V genes explain less than half of the discrepancy, and the remainder lacks a known reason. V, J and clone size are taken as reported in that table, and D and trimming were inferred from the DNA itself. The table for this sample lists fewer than 110,000 clones; 75% to 85% of them were counted only once. The ten biggest clones cover approximately 10% of the sample.

The cohort was made up of 500 to 850 healthy bone marrow donors. At the time of sampling, every cohort member was nominally healthy, though immune exposures that went unrecorded were likely present. The donor was CMV seropositive and was included in the group of 250 to 300 seropositive cohort members. Every donor gave a peripheral blood sample, and the peripheral blood mononuclear cells from that sample were used for TCR beta sequencing. The Qiagen DNeasy Blood Extraction Kit was used to extract genomic DNA from the blood cell samples. The cysteine opens and the phenylalanine closes a CDR3 of 14 amino acids. Only the CDR3 DNA stays, 42 bases, in frame from base 1. Via the germline V gene, CDR1 is SQVTM and CDR2 ANQGSEA. V trim: 5 bases; J trim: 1 base; unmatched bases: 6. Study-wide conclusions, independent of this receptor: In a later analysis, HLA-associated TCR beta chains showed more clonal expansion and lower generation probabilities than non-associated chains that were equally common. Seventeen rarely observed V segments, including chromosome 9 orphons, were excluded from the earlier analysis of about 500 of the donors because counts were too low. Immune exposure information for the cohort was limited to CMV serostatus. The study gave a list of around 170 TCR beta chains associated with cytomegalovirus. In vitro tests confirmed that a few of the cytomegalovirus-associated TCR beta chains recognize cytomegalovirus antigens. An earlier analysis of approximately 540 of the donors showed that most TCR beta V segments appeared in productive rearrangements either about 90% or about 30% of the time, which broadly matched IMGT annotations. Correlated functional status among segregating V segments might be attributable to linkage disequilibrium, but an unknown experimental factor could not be ruled out. A later genetic analysis associated a missense DCLRE1C variant with V-gene and J-gene trimming of TCR beta chains, and an independent cohort replicated the association. In a later analysis, most CMV-associated TCR beta chains were found to appear HLA-restricted, with HLA associations seemingly driven largely by CMV exposure. HLA typing was unavailable for some donors at each locus, so association tests used only the typed subset. A later analysis reported that several top co-occurrence clusters appeared linked to parvovirus B19, influenza, CMV and Epstein-Barr virus. This cohort had only TCR beta chains sequenced, and the lack of alpha or paired-chain data limited which features could be detected. In a later genetic analysis, fewer N-insertions in productive TCRs were reported among donors in an Asian-associated ancestry cluster than the roughly 710-donor mean. A further reported finding was that TCR beta sequences accurately predicted the HLA-A and HLA-B alleles for most subjects in the first cohort. The 87-base-pair reads could not distinguish some IMGT-functional V segments, including TRBV6-2 and TRBV6-3, so those segments were excluded. Cytomegalovirus status was reported to be diagnosed by the classifier with high specificity and sensitivity in both the original and validation cohorts. In a later analysis, around 17,000 TCR beta sequences were associated with specific HLA alleles at a false discovery rate of 0.05. Strong co-occurrence of HLA alleles, especially DR and DQ, made assigning TCR associations to individual alleles difficult. A group of highly shared sequence variants was considered likely to be a technical artifact of the sequencing pipeline. Roughly uniform sequencing depth across donors was assumed in presence/absence analyses, although this assumption may not hold. It was suggested by the authors that the approach could potentially be generalized to other disease states and immunological phenotypes. Most TCR sequences were seen in very few donors, while some public TCRs were found in many individuals. According to a later analysis, TCR association rates differed among HLA loci, with DRB1 alleles showing the most associated TCRs and HLA-C alleles showing the fewest.

Of note for this clone: Its specific antigen is unknown. No qualities accompany the bases; no much larger clone lies one base away.

The rearrangement combines TRBV29-1 with TRBJ2-5, and 8 junctional nucleotides match TRBD1. The sample comprised PBMCs. The sequence was obtained from a young woman in good health and CMV-seropositive. DNA sequence: TGCAGCGTTCGAGACAGGGGCCGCCAAGAGACCCAGTACTTC. Its protein product is CSVRDRGRQETQYF.